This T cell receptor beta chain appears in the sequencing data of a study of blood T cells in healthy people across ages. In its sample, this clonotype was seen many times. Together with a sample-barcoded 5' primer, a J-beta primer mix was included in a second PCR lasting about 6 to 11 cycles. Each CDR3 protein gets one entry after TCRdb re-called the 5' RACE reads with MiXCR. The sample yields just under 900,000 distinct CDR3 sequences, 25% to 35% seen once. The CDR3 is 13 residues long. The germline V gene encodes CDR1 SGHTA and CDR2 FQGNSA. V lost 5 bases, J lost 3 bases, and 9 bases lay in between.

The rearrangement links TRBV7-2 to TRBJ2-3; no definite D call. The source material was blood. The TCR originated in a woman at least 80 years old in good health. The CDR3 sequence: CASSPQVTDTQYF. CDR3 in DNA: TGTGCCAGCAGCCCCCAGGTAACAGATACGCAGTATTTT.